Listed below are T cell receptor beta chains from one sample, sequenced in a study of blood T cell repertoires in COVID-19. TCRdb keeps only in-frame clones here, not all; method: immunoSEQ multiplex PCR. This table holds about 99,000 clones, over 65% found once. Sequenced material: peripheral blood. All receptors come from a man between 60 and 70 years old with acute or convalescent COVID-19. The CDR3 runs from the conserved cysteine through the conserved F or W. Fields, in order: D gene, J gene, V gene, clone size, CDR3 protein, CDR3 DNA. The D gene is left open where the match is weak. The size of a clone is reported for some rows only, either as once, few or many, or as a class for expanded clones.

>NA|TRBJ1-2|TRBV21-1|NA
CASSTPRQANYGYTF
TGTGCCAGCAGCACCCCGCGACAGGCTAACTATGGCTACACCTTC
>NA|TRBJ2-5|TRBV6-2/TRBV6-3|NA
CASSYVGQTQETQYF
TGTGCCAGCAGTTACGTCGGACAGACCCAAGAGACCCAGTACTTC
>TRBD1|TRBJ1-4|TRBV11-3|NA
CASSSIMTGVDGEKLFF
TGTGCCAGCAGCTCCATTATGACAGGGGTTGATGGGGAAAAACTGTTTTTT
>NA|TRBJ2-1|TRBV2|NA
CASTGGRSYNEQFF
TGTGCCAGCACTGGGGGGAGATCCTACAATGAGCAGTTCTTC
>NA|TRBJ1-1|TRBV24-1|NA
CATSDGGRVAFF
TGTGCCACCAGTGACGGGGGGCGGGTAGCTTTCTTT
>TRBD2|TRBJ2-3|TRBV5-5|few
CASTGLAGTDTQYF
TGTGCCAGCACCGGACTAGCGGGCACAGATACGCAGTATTTT
>NA|TRBJ1-4|TRBV2|NA
CASSEIVLGGNEKLFF
TGTGCCAGCAGTGAAATAGTCTTAGGGGGTAATGAAAAACTGTTTTTT
>TRBD2|TRBJ2-7|TRBV5-4|NA
CASSLRGSYEQYF
TGTGCCAGCAGCTTGCGCGGGAGCTACGAGCAGTACTTC
>NA|TRBJ1-6|TRBV2|NA
CASSDSWSPLHF
TGTGCCAGCAGCGACAGTTGGTCACCCCTCCACTTT
>TRBD1|TRBJ2-6|TRBV19|once
CASSIDQGAKANVLTF
TGTGCCAGTAGTATCGATCAGGGGGCTAAGGCCAACGTCCTGACTTTC
>NA|TRBJ2-1|TRBV2|NA
CASSGGRGNNEQFF
TGTGCCAGCAGTGGAGGCAGGGGAAATAATGAGCAGTTCTTC
>NA|TRBJ2-5|TRBV18|NA
CASSPAGWETQYF
TGTGCCAGCTCACCAGCGGGATGGGAGACCCAGTACTTC
>NA|TRBJ1-1|TRBV11-2|NA
CASRRETEAFF
TGTGCCAGCAGGAGGGAGACTGAAGCTTTCTTT
>TRBD1|TRBJ1-1|TRBV19|NA
CASSIPTLSGGGTEAFF
TGTGCCAGTAGTATCCCGACCCTATCAGGGGGTGGCACTGAAGCTTTCTTT
>NA|TRBJ1-2|TRBV5-4|NA
CASSLETAGYTF
TGTGCCAGCAGCTTGGAAACAGCTGGCTACACCTTC
>NA|TRBJ1-3|TRBV4-1|NA
CASTSPGGSGNTIYF
TGCGCCAGCACATCCCCGGGAGGCTCTGGAAACACCATATATTTT
>TRBD2|TRBJ2-1|TRBV10-1|NA
CASQPGLAGSEQFF
TGCGCCAGCCAGCCGGGACTAGCGGGAAGTGAGCAGTTCTTC
>NA|TRBJ1-1|TRBV10-3|NA
CAIRVTETEAFF
TGTGCCATCAGGGTTACAGAGACTGAAGCTTTCTTT
>NA|TRBJ2-1|TRBV9|NA
CASSVDTGTRFGNEQFF
TGTGCCAGCAGCGTAGATACCGGGACTCGCTTTGGTAATGAGCAGTTCTTC
>NA|TRBJ1-2|TRBV6-5|NA
CASTGNRHIHGYTF
TGTGCCAGCACGGGGAATAGACATATACATGGCTACACCTTC
>TRBD1|TRBJ2-3|TRBV4-3|NA
CASSLSSAIQGAADTQYF
TGCGCCAGCAGCCTAAGTTCTGCCATACAGGGGGCTGCAGATACGCAGTATTTT
>TRBD1|TRBJ1-2|TRBV5-5|NA
CASSLGLTGTGRLGTF
TGTGCCAGCAGCTTGGGCCTAACCGGGACAGGGCGGCTAGGGACCTTC
>NA|TRBJ2-3|TRBV10-1|NA
CASSGIGTDTQYF
TGCGCCAGCAGTGGCATAGGCACAGATACGCAGTATTTT
>NA|TRBJ1-1|TRBV6-5|NA
CASRVQGNTEAFF
TGTGCCAGCAGGGTTCAGGGAAACACTGAAGCTTTCTTT
>NA|TRBJ2-4|TRBV19|NA
CASSLRTGLAKNIQYF
TGTGCCAGTAGTCTCCGGACTGGACTAGCCAAAAACATTCAGTACTTC
>TRBD1|TRBJ1-4|TRBV19|NA
CASSISDRAIKLFF
TGTGCCAGTAGTATTTCGGACAGGGCGATTAAGCTGTTTTTT
>NA|TRBJ1-3|TRBV7-9|NA
CASSRSGNTIYF
TGTGCCAGCAGCCGCTCTGGAAACACCATATATTTT
>TRBD1|TRBJ1-4|TRBV5-1|NA
CASSREPGQGYGGREKLFF
TGCGCCAGCAGCAGGGAACCGGGACAGGGTTATGGTGGAAGGGAAAAACTGTTTTTT
>TRBD2|TRBJ2-1|TRBV18|NA
CASSELGAGGPNEQFF
TGTGCCAGCTCTGAGCTAGGAGCGGGAGGGCCTAATGAGCAGTTCTTC
>NA|TRBJ2-3|TRBV19|NA
CASSTLLGGSTDTQYF
TGTGCCAGTAGTACCCTATTGGGGGGAAGCACAGATACGCAGTATTTT
>NA|TRBJ1-2|TRBV11-3|NA
CASSWTVTHGYTF
TGTGCCAGCAGTTGGACAGTGACCCATGGCTACACCTTC
>NA|TRBJ2-3|TRBV24-1|NA
CATSDWRAVADTQYF
TGTGCCACCAGTGATTGGAGGGCAGTTGCAGATACGCAGTATTTT
>NA|TRBJ1-1|TRBV12-3/TRBV12-4|once
CASSFPQSEAFF
TGTGCCAGCAGTTTCCCCCAGTCAGAAGCTTTCTTT
>NA|TRBJ2-2|TRBV5-4|few
CASSFDRGTGELFF
TGTGCCAGCAGCTTCGATCGCGGGACCGGGGAGCTGTTTTTT
>TRBD2|TRBJ2-7|TRBV29-1|once
CSVGGRSSYEQYF
TGCAGCGTTGGCGGGAGGAGCTCCTACGAGCAGTACTTC
>NA|TRBJ1-1|TRBV5-1|NA
CASSWQNTEAFF
TGCGCCAGCAGCTGGCAGAACACTGAAGCTTTCTTT